The source of this TCR beta chain is a study of blood T cell repertoires in COVID-19. About the research overall: From T cells, B-cell-depleted T cells, or PBMCs came the material, which was cDNA or gDNA.

Authors' methods: Reference gene primers were amplified, and this amplification served to estimate nucleated cell counts. Generated by immunoSEQ multiplex PCR, the TCRdb table keeps only in-frame clones and is missing some. V and J calls and clone size are given by that table; D and trimming were obtained from the DNA. Of 150,000 to 200,000 clones in the sample, 80% to 85% are singletons; the top ten hold over 10%. V was clipped by 1 base and J by 1 base, with 14 bases between them. CDR1 is MNHEY, CDR2 SVGEGT, per germline. The CDR3 is 17 amino acids. This clonotype originated in an older woman who had recovered from COVID-19. The chain employs TRBV6-2 or TRBV6-3 and TRBJ1-5, with D hard to call. Sequencing was carried out using PBMCs or T cells enriched from blood (not recorded which). For the CDR3, the DNA is TGTGCCAGCAGTTACTTGACGGGTTTTGGGAGCAATCAGCCCCAGCATTTT. Translated: CASSYLTGFGSNQPQHF.